The rows below give T cell receptor beta chains drawn from one sample of a study of type 1 regulatory T cells. Via MiXCR, TCRdb re-called the reads, giving one row per CDR3 protein. Of 60,000 to 70,000 distinct CDR3 sequences in the sample, about 48% are singletons; the top ten hold around 2.1%. Antigen specificity for these receptors is unknown. Sequenced material: cultured non-Tr1 T cells, either the whole culture or a sorted T cell fraction (not recorded which). Receptors were obtained from a human donor in good health. CDR3s include the opening cysteine and the closing phenylalanine or tryptophan.

CDR3 length	V gene	J gene	CDR3 protein
15	TRBV19	TRBJ1-2	CASGQFRDRGYGYTF
14	TRBV12-3/TRBV12-4	TRBJ1-4	CASSPRHGNEKLFF
15	TRBV15	TRBJ2-3	CATSRGGISTDTQYF
15	TRBV7-9	TRBJ2-2	CASSHRDRGTGELFF
10	TRBV30	TRBJ1-1	CAYKNTEAFF
15	TRBV4-2	TRBJ2-3	CASSQETSPIDTQYF
16	TRBV5-1	TRBJ2-2	CASSSAGTTNTGELFF
16	TRBV5-1	TRBJ2-6	CASSGTGFSGANVLTF
15	TRBV6-1	TRBJ1-4	CASSGRQGGDEKLFF
13	TRBV6-6	TRBJ1-2	CASRGGGQVGYTF
16	TRBV7-2	TRBJ2-6	CASSLAGGSGANVLTF
14	TRBV12-3/TRBV12-4	TRBJ2-5	CASSFGTGVMAQYF
16	TRBV5-1	TRBJ2-2	CASSLSGRGYTGELFF
14	TRBV4-3	TRBJ1-1	CASSQDPSGTGAFF
16	TRBV7-2	TRBJ2-1	CASSLDPSAGINEQFF
15	TRBV9	TRBJ1-2	CASSICEADRTSYTF
15	TRBV28	TRBJ2-7	CASNPHFASSYEQYF
17	TRBV24-1	TRBJ2-7	CATSEWTSGGSTYEQYF
12	TRBV7-9	TRBJ2-7	CASSLAGDEQYF
15	TRBV4-2	TRBJ2-3	CASSQDLAGGPRPYF
15	TRBV28	TRBJ2-3	CASSLGQGYTDTQYF
14	TRBV3-1	TRBJ1-1	CASSPGTARAEAFF
15	TRBV18	TRBJ2-1	CASLPERGGSNEQFF
16	TRBV12-3/TRBV12-4	TRBJ1-5	CASSKRDRVSNQPQHF
15	TRBV5-1	TRBJ2-5	CASSLDAVIQETQYF
15	TRBV12-3/TRBV12-4	TRBJ1-5	CASSLSTGGWEPQHF
13	TRBV6-1	-	CASSRESNQPQYF
16	TRBV4-3	TRBJ1-2	CASSQEGLGPFYGYTF
16	TRBV20-1	TRBJ2-3	CSARIGAVRSRDTQYF
17	TRBV27	TRBJ2-1	CASSLWGSPGPGDEQFF
16	TRBV21-1	TRBJ2-1	CASSIGTSGLNNEQFF
16	TRBV18	TRBJ1-1	CASSPYGRVVNTEAFF
16	TRBV7-3	TRBJ2-2	CASSRVPYVTAGELFF
13	TRBV9	TRBJ1-5	CASSVGWNQPQHF
15	TRBV24-1	TRBJ2-1	CATSDPQGIYNEQFF
16	TRBV5-5	TRBJ2-7	CASSSRLAGVGYEQYF
15	TRBV7-2	TRBJ2-5	CASSLVGGGGETQYF
17	TRBV19	TRBJ1-1	CASSARDRGWANTEAFF
13	TRBV12-3/TRBV12-4	TRBJ2-5	CASKPSGVETQYF
14	TRBV28	TRBJ2-3	CASTWGGATDTQYF
15	TRBV15	TRBJ2-7	CATSRDPGGADEQYF
12	TRBV20-1	TRBJ2-3	CSASRIEGTQYF
14	TRBV20-1	TRBJ2-5	CSAHGLAGQETQYF
14	TRBV28	TRBJ1-5	CASSPHGGIQPQHF
13	TRBV3-1	TRBJ1-3	CASSQVTGNTIYF
14	TRBV6-1	TRBJ2-7	CASSRAGTAYEQYF
17	TRBV18	TRBJ2-7	CASSPSRPGQGSNEQYF
15	TRBV6-5	TRBJ1-1	CASSPPRGGLSEAFF
13	TRBV7-9	TRBJ1-1	CASSKEANTEAFF
14	TRBV5-1	TRBJ1-2	CASSLVPGQGGYTF
17	TRBV4-2	TRBJ1-2	CASSQDGDTFSYYGYTF
13	TRBV18	TRBJ1-6	CASSPSYNSPLHF